This T cell receptor (beta chain) was found in a study of human T cells and chemical hapten exposure. Study-wide background: Readings were taken at 6 days from patch tests that had applied 0.01% DPC to the upper back. Study findings and constraints: Donor immune responses may differ from healthy people's, since all donors had alopecia.

Germline V gene lookup returns CDR1 PRHDT and CDR2 FYEKMQ (reference sequence). Trimming removed 2 bases at V and 1 base at J, with 9 bases between. The CDR3 is made up of 16 amino acids. This clonotype was seen many times. The target antigen is unknown. Regarding time point: patch test 2, 6 weeks after DPC sensitization. Treatment meaning: therapeutic diphenylcyclopropenone sensitization with weekly scalp DPC. TCRdb independently ran MiXCR on the RACE reads; one entry per CDR3 protein. The table has about 69,000 distinct CDR3 sequences, approximately 10% seen once; the top ten hold about 6.6%. This sample comprised whole blood, obtained in connection with sensitization to the hapten diphenylcyclopropenone (DPC). V is TRBV13 and J is TRBJ2-6; possible D gene TRBD2, 6 bases. This receptor was taken from a woman aged 45-60 years with alopecia areata. Some clones in this sample may be carry-over from other donors' samples. The CDR3 DNA is TGTGCCAGCAGCTTACTCGGGGGATCTGGGGCCAACGTCCTGACTTTC. Translating gives CASSLLGGSGANVLTF.